This TCR beta chain was captured in a study of cytomegalovirus exposure and HLA in healthy donors. Across the study: HLA-typed donors were the source of approximately 85 million unique TCRs, which an early data release held. Whole-study results and caveats: Earlier analysis yielded a pattern in which most TCR beta V segments were productive about 87% or about 30% of the time.

Remarks on this clone: The antigen is undetermined.

The CDR3 consists of 19 residues. The J segment lost 3 bases and the V segment lost 1 base, leaving 11 bases of the junction unmatched. The germline V gene has CDR1 SEHNR and CDR2 FQNEAQ (reference sequence). It was with 60 Vbeta and 13 Jbeta primers that the PCR ran. Profiling relied on immunoSEQ multiplex PCR, and the TCRdb table lists in-frame clones only, not all of them. Among about 200,000 clones listed, around 83% were seen once. The genes are TRBV7-9 and TRBJ2-7, with 14 bases that match TRBD2. The clonotype originates from a man aged 40-55 years in good health and CMV-seropositive. The sequenced material came from PBMCs. The CDR3 DNA reads as TGTGCCAGCAGCTTAGAAACAACCGGGACTAGCGGGAGTATCTACGAGCAGTACTTC. Amino acid sequence: CASSLETTGTSGSIYEQYF.